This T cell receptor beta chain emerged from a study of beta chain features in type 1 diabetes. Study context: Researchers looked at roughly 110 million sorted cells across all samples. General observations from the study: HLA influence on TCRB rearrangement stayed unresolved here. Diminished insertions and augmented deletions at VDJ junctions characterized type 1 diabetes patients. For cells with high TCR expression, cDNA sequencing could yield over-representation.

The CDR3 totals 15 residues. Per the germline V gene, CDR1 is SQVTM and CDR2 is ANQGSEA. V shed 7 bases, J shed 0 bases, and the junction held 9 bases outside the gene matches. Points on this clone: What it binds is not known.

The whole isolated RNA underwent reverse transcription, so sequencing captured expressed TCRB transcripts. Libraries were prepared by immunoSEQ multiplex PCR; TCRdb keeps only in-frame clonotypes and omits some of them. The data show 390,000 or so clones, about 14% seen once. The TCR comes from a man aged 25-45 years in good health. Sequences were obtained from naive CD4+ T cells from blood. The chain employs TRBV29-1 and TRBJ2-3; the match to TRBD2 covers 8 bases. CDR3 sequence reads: CSAGGSGASTDTQYF. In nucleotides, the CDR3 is TGCAGCGCGGGAGGTAGCGGGGCCAGCACAGATACGCAGTATTTT.